A selection of T cell receptor beta chains follows, all from one sample in a study of cytomegalovirus exposure and HLA in healthy donors. Method: immunoSEQ multiplex PCR; TCRdb's copy keeps in-frame clones and lacks some. The table records some 110,000 clones, nearly 85% of them present only once. Sequenced sample: PBMCs. The receptors derive from a man between 18 and 35 years old in good health and CMV-seronegative. Both conserved end residues are part of each CDR3. The D gene is left open where the match is weak. Clone size, where shown, is once, few, many, or a class for clones that have expanded.

>NA|TRBV5-1|TRBD1|TRBJ2-2
CASSRTGGETGELFF
TGCGCCAGCAGCCGGACAGGGGGGGAAACCGGGGAGCTGTTTTTT
>few|TRBV28|NA|TRBJ1-1
CASSFRITEAFF
TGTGCCAGCAGTTTCAGGATCACTGAAGCTTTCTTT
>NA|TRBV7-9|TRBD2|TRBJ2-1
CASSLDGLAGGSYNEQFF
TGTGCCAGCAGCTTAGACGGTCTTGCGGGAGGGTCCTACAATGAGCAGTTCTTC
>NA|TRBV6-1|TRBD2|TRBJ2-2
CASSATLAYTGELFF
TGTGCCAGTTCTGCTACACTAGCGTACACCGGGGAGCTGTTTTTT
>NA|TRBV5-5|TRBD1|TRBJ2-7
CASSSRQGQGEQYF
TGTGCCAGCAGCTCACGACAGGGACAAGGCGAGCAGTACTTC
>NA|TRBV25-1|NA|TRBJ1-1
CASSRAGNTEAFF
TGTGCCAGCAGTAGGGCGGGGAACACTGAAGCTTTCTTT
>NA|TRBV4-1|TRBD1|TRBJ2-2
CASSRDRGRTGELFF
TGCGCCAGCAGCCGCGACAGGGGAAGAACCGGGGAGCTGTTTTTT
>few|TRBV6-5|TRBD1|TRBJ2-5
CASSYLGQGAKTQYF
TGTGCCAGCAGTTACTTGGGACAGGGGGCAAAGACCCAGTACTTC
>NA|TRBV2|NA|TRBJ2-7
CASSDQSAFEQYF
TGTGCCAGCAGTGACCAGAGCGCGTTCGAGCAGTACTTC
>NA|TRBV7-9|NA|TRBJ1-6
CASSQDDRYNSPLHF
TGTGCCAGCAGCCAAGACGACAGATATAATTCACCCCTCCACTTT
>NA|TRBV4-2|TRBD1|TRBJ1-4
CASSQEFWTGGKLFF
TGTGCCAGCAGCCAAGAATTTTGGACAGGGGGAAAACTGTTTTTT
>once|TRBV14|TRBD1|TRBJ1-2
CASSQAGQGAGGYTF
TGTGCCAGCAGCCAAGCAGGACAGGGGGCAGGTGGCTACACCTTC
>NA|TRBV9|TRBD1|TRBJ2-2
CASSPGQGTGELFF
TGTGCCAGCAGCCCGGGACAGGGTACCGGGGAGCTGTTTTTT
>NA|TRBV7-2|TRBD2|TRBJ2-5
CASSLAPPRLAGGPETQYF
TGTGCCAGCAGCTTAGCGCCCCCACGACTAGCGGGAGGGCCAGAGACCCAGTACTTC
>NA|TRBV6-1|NA|TRBJ1-2
CASSEAGGGLVPNYGYTF
TGTGCCAGCAGTGAAGCGGGAGGGGGGTTGGTCCCTAACTATGGCTACACCTTC
>NA|TRBV11-3|TRBD1|TRBJ2-7
CASSLRQGSGEQYF
TGTGCCAGCAGCCTCCGACAGGGGTCGGGGGAGCAGTACTTC
>NA|TRBV5-4|TRBD2|TRBJ2-7
CASSLLAGEQYF
TGTGCCAGCAGCTTGTTAGCGGGGGAGCAGTACTTC
>once|TRBV27|NA|TRBJ2-6
CASSFMGGPLSGANVLTF
TGTGCCAGCAGTTTCATGGGCGGGCCCCTCTCTGGGGCCAACGTCCTGACTTTC
>few|TRBV6-5|TRBD1|TRBJ1-5
CASSQGALGNQPQHF
TGTGCCAGCAGTCAGGGGGCGTTGGGCAATCAGCCCCAGCATTTT
>NA|TRBV27|NA|TRBJ2-1
CASSFRRLVIYEQFF
TGTGCCAGCAGTTTCCGACGACTAGTAATCTATGAGCAGTTCTTC
>NA|TRBV10-1|NA|TRBJ1-5
CAPGGQGNQPQHF
TGCGCCCCCGGGGGGCAGGGCAATCAGCCCCAGCATTTT
>NA|TRBV6-6|NA|TRBJ2-3
CASRQGTIPGTDTQYF
TGTGCCAGCAGGCAGGGGACTATCCCCGGTACAGATACGCAGTATTTT
>NA|TRBV15|NA|TRBJ2-1
CAIGIAVYNEQFF
TGTGCCATCGGGATAGCGGTATACAATGAGCAGTTCTTC
>NA|TRBV10-3|NA|TRBJ1-1
CAISEAGRDTEAFF
TGTGCCATCAGTGAGGCAGGGAGGGACACTGAAGCTTTCTTT
>NA|TRBV29-1|TRBD1|TRBJ1-1
CSVEQGAAFF
TGCAGCGTTGAACAGGGGGCGGCTTTCTTT
>NA|TRBV15|NA|TRBJ2-7
CATSSTLGQTYEQYF
TGTGCCACCAGCAGCACACTAGGACAGACCTACGAGCAGTACTTC
>NA|TRBV9|NA|TRBJ1-2
CASSVDQSHYGYTF
TGTGCCAGCAGCGTAGATCAGTCACACTATGGCTACACCTTC
>once|TRBV6-5|TRBD2|TRBJ2-5
CASSPSGQETQYF
TGTGCCAGCAGCCCTAGCGGGCAAGAGACCCAGTACTTC
>NA|TRBV7-9|NA|TRBJ1-5
CSSTTGGQPQHF
TGTTCCAGCACCACGGGAGGACAGCCCCAGCATTTT
>NA|TRBV27|TRBD2|TRBJ2-1
CAATRLAGGNNEQFF
TGTGCCGCAACCCGGCTAGCGGGGGGGAACAATGAGCAGTTCTTC
>few|TRBV6-5|NA|TRBJ1-1
CASSTEDRRAFF
TGTGCCAGCAGCACAGAAGACAGACGGGCTTTCTTT
>NA|TRBV10-2|TRBD2|TRBJ2-1
CASSVERESNEQFF
TGCGCCAGCAGTGTCGAGCGGGAGTCCAATGAGCAGTTCTTC
>NA|TRBV28|NA|TRBJ2-5
CASSRGTDQETQYF
TGTGCCAGCAGTCGCGGGACAGACCAAGAGACCCAGTACTTC
>NA|TRBV6-1|TRBD2|TRBJ2-2
CASRTSGSRTGELFF
TGTGCCAGCAGGACTAGCGGGAGTCGGACCGGGGAGCTGTTTTTT
>NA|TRBV6-1|TRBD1|TRBJ1-3
CASTIGQGGNTIYF
TGTGCCAGCACAATAGGACAGGGGGGAAACACCATATATTTT
>NA|TRBV20-1|NA|TRBJ2-7
CSVPTYYEQYF
TGCAGTGTACCGACATACTACGAGCAGTACTTC
>NA|TRBV19|NA|TRBJ2-3
CASRDPSRGTDTQYF
TGTGCCAGTAGAGACCCCTCGAGGGGCACAGATACGCAGTATTTT
>NA|TRBV19|NA|TRBJ1-1
CASSTPNTPTEAFF
TGTGCCAGTAGTACCCCCAACACCCCAACTGAAGCTTTCTTT
>NA|TRBV9|NA|TRBJ2-2
CASSSTGGTGELFF
TGTGCCAGCAGCTCAACCGGGGGCACCGGGGAGCTGTTTTTT
>NA|TRBV18|TRBD1|TRBJ1-5
CASSLRGQGAMGSNQPQHF
TGTGCCAGCTCACTCCGTGGACAGGGGGCAATGGGGAGCAATCAGCCCCAGCATTTT
>NA|TRBV7-2|TRBD1|TRBJ1-2
CASSLGQGNYGYTF
TGTGCCAGCAGCCTTGGACAGGGGAACTATGGCTACACCTTC
>NA|TRBV5-4|TRBD1|TRBJ2-7
CASSLPDRGAYEQYF
TGTGCCAGCAGCCTCCCCGACAGGGGTGCCTACGAGCAGTACTTC
>NA|TRBV19|NA|TRBJ1-3
CASSKTAAGNTIYF
TGTGCCAGTAGTAAGACAGCTGCTGGAAACACCATATATTTT
>NA|TRBV9|TRBD2|TRBJ2-3
CASSLREGGDTQYF
TGTGCCAGCAGCCTACGGGAGGGTGGAGATACGCAGTATTTT
>NA|TRBV25-1|NA|TRBJ2-1
CASSDPLATPNNEQFF
TGTGCCAGCAGTGACCCACTAGCAACCCCTAACAATGAGCAGTTCTTC
>NA|TRBV4-1|TRBD2|TRBJ2-7
CASSQGTGRVHYEQYF
TGCGCCAGCAGCCAAGGCACTGGGAGGGTCCACTACGAGCAGTACTTC
>NA|TRBV25-1|TRBD2|TRBJ2-3
CASSVGSLAGGPYTQYF
TGTGCCAGCAGCGTCGGTTCACTAGCGGGAGGGCCGTATACGCAGTATTTT
>NA|TRBV7-9|NA|TRBJ1-2
CASSQGTALNYGYTF
TGTGCCAGCAGCCAGGGGACCGCTCTAAACTATGGCTACACCTTC
>NA|TRBV7-8|TRBD1|TRBJ1-5
CASSLLRGQPQHF
TGTGCCAGCAGCTTGCTCAGGGGGCAGCCCCAGCATTTT
>NA|TRBV7-2|NA|TRBJ1-1
CASSLRGNTEAFF
TGTGCCAGCAGCCTAAGGGGGAACACTGAAGCTTTCTTT
>NA|TRBV7-3|NA|TRBJ1-1
CASSQGDTEAFF
TGTGCCAGCAGCCAAGGGGATACTGAAGCTTTCTTT
>NA|TRBV29-1|TRBD2|TRBJ2-1
CSVVQRGPNEQFF
TGCAGCGTTGTACAGCGGGGGCCCAATGAGCAGTTCTTC
>NA|TRBV7-6|NA|TRBJ2-3
CASSPQLDTDTQYF
TGTGCCAGCAGCCCCCAGCTAGACACAGATACGCAGTATTTT
>NA|TRBV6-1|NA|TRBJ2-5
CASSEQNNGETQYF
TGTGCCAGCAGTGAACAAAACAACGGGGAGACCCAGTACTTC